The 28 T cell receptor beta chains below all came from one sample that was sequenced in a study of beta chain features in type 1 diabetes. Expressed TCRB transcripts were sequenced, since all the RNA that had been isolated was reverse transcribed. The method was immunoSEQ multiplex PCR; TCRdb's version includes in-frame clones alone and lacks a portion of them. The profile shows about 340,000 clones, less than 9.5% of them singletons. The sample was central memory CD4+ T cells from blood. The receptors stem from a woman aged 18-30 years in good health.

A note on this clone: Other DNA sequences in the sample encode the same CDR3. CDR3 loop: CASSLTGPNTEAFF. The CDR3 DNA reads as TGTGCCAGCAGCTTAACCGGCCCGAACACTGAAGCTTTCTTT. The rearrangement uses TRBV7-3 and TRBJ1-1; D unclear. Between the trimmed V and J ends, which lost 0 bases and 1 base, there was a span of 6 bases. This CDR3 is built from 14 residues. The V gene's germline CDR1 is SGHTA and CDR2 FQGTGA.

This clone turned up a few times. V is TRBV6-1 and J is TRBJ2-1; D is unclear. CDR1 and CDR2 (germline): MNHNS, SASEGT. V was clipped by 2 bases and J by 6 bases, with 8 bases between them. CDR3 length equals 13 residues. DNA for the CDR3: TGTGCCAGCAGTGAAAATGGGTCCAATGAGCAGTTCTTC. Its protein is CASSENGSNEQFF.

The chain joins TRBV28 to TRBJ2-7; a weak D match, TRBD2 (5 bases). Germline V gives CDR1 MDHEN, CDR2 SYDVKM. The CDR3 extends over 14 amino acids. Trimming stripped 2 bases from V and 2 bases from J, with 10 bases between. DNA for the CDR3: TGTGCCAGCAGTTTAATAGGGCGGGCCTACGAGCAGTACTTC. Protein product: CASSLIGRAYEQYF.

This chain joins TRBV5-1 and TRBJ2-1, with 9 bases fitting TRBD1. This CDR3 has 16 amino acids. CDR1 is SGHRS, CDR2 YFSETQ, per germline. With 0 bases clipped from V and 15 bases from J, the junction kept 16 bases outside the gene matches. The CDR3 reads CASSLGAGQGIDGRFF. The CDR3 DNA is TGCGCCAGCAGCTTGGGTGCCGGACAGGGGATCGACGGAAGGTTCTTC.

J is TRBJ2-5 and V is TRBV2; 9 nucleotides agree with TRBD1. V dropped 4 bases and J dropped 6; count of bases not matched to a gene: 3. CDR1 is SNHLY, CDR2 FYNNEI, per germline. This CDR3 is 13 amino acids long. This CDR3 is CASSAGQGKTQYF. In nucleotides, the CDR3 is TGTGCCAGCAGTGCGGGACAGGGAAAGACCCAGTACTTC. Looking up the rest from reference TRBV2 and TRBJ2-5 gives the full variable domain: EPEVTQTPSHQVTQMGQEVILRCVPISNHLYFYWYRQILGQKVEFLVSFYNNEISEKSEIFDDQFSVERPDGSNFTLKIRSTKLEDSAMYFCASSAGQGKTQYFGPGTRLLVL.

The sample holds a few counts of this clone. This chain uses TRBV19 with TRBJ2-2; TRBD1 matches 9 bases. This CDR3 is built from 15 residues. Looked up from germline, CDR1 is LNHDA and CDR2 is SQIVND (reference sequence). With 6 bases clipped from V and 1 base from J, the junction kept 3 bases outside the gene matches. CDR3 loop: CASRPGQGNTGELFF. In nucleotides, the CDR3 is TGTGCCAGTAGGCCGGGACAGGGGAACACCGGGGAGCTGTTTTTT.

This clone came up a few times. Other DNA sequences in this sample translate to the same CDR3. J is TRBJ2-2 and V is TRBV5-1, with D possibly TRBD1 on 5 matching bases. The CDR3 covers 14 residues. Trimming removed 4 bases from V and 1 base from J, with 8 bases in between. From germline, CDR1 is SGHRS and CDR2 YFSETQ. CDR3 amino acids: CASSLGQNTGELFF. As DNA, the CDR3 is TGCGCCAGCAGCCTCGGACAGAACACCGGGGAGCTGTTTTTT.

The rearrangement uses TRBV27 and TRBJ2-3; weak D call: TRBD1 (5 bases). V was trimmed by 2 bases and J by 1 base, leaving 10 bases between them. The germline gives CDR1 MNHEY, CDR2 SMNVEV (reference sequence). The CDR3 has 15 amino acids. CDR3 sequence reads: CASSLKGSGTDTQYF. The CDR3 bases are TGTGCCAGCAGTTTAAAGGGGTCAGGCACAGATACGCAGTATTTT.

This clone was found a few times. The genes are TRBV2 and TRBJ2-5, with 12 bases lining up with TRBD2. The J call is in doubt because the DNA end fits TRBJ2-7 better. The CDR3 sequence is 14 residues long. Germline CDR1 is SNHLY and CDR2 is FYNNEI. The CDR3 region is CASRAGLAGYEQYF. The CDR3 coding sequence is TGTGCCAGCAGGGCGGGACTAGCGGGCTACGAGCAGTACTTC.

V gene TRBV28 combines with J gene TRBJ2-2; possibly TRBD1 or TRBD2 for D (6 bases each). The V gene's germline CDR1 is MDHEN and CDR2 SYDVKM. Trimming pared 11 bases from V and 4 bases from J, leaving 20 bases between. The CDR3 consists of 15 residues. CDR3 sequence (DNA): TGTGCCGGTTTAGATCGGGGGCCGGGCACCGGGGAGCTGTTTTTT. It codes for CAGLDRGPGTGELFF.

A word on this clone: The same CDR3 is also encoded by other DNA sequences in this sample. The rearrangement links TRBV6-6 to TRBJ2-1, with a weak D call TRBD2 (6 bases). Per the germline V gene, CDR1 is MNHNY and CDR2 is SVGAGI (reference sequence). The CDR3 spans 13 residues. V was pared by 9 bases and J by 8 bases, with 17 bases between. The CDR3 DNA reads TGTGCCAGTAATAGCGTCGGGGGTCATGAGCAGTTCTTC. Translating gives CASNSVGGHEQFF.

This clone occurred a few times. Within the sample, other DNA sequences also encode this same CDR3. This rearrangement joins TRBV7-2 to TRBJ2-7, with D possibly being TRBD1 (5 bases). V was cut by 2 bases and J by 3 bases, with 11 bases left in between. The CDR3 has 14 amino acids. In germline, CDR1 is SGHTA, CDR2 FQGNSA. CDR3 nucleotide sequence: TGTGCCAGCAGCTTACAGGGCTTCGGCTACGAGCAGTACTTC. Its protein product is CASSLQGFGYEQYF.

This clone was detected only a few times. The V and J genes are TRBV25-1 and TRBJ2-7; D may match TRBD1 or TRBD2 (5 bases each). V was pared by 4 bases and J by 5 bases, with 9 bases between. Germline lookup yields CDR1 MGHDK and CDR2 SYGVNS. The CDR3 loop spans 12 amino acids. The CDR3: CASSGDLDEQYF. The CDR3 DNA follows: TGTGCCAGCAGTGGGGACCTGGACGAGCAGTACTTC.

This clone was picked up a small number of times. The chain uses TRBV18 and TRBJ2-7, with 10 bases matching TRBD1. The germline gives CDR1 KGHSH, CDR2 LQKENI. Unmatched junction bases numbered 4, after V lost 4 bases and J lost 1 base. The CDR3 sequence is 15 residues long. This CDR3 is CASSHGTGDSYEQYF. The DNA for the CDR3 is TGTGCCAGCTCACATGGGACAGGGGATTCCTACGAGCAGTACTTC. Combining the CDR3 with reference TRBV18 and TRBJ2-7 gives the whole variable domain NAGVMQNPRHLVRRRGQEARLRCSPMKGHSHVYWYRQLPEEGLKFMVYLQKENIIDESGMPKERFSAEFPKEGPSILRIQQVVRGDSAAYFCASSHGTGDSYEQYFGPGTRLTVT.

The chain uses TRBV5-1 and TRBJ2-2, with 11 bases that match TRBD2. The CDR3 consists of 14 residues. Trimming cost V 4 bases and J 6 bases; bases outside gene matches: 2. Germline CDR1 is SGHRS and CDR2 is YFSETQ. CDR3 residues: CASSRTSGSGELFF. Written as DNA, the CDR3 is TGCGCCAGCAGCCGGACTAGCGGGTCCGGGGAGCTGTTTTTT. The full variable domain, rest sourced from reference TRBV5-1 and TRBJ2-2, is KAGVTQTPRYLIKTRGQQVTLSCSPISGHRSVSWYQQTPGQGLQFLFEYFSETQRNKGNFPGRFSGRQFSNSRSEMNVSTLELGDSALYLCASSRTSGSGELFFGEGSRLTVL.

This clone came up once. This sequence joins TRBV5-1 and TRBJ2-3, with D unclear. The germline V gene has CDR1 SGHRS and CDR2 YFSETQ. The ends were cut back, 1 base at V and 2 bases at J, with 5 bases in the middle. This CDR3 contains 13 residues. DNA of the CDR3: TGCGCCAGCAGCTTGCAGGACACAGATACGCAGTATTTT. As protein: CASSLQDTDTQYF. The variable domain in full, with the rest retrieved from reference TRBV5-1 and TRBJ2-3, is KAGVTQTPRYLIKTRGQQVTLSCSPISGHRSVSWYQQTPGQGLQFLFEYFSETQRNKGNFPGRFSGRQFSNSRSEMNVSTLELGDSALYLCASSLQDTDTQYFGPGTRLTVL.

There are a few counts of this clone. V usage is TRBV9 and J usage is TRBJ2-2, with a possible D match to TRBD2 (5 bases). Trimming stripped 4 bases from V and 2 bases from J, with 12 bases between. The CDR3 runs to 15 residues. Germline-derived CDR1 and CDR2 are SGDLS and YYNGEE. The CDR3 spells CASSLSSVNTGELFF. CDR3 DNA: TGTGCCAGCAGCTTGAGTAGCGTAAACACCGGGGAGCTGTTTTTT.

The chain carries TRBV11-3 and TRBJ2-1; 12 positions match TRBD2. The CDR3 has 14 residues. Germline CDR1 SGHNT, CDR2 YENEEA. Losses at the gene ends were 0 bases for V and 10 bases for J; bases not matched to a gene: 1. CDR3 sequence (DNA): TGTGCCAGCAGCTTAGATGGGACTAGCGGGGAGCAGTTCTTC. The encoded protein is CASSLDGTSGEQFF.

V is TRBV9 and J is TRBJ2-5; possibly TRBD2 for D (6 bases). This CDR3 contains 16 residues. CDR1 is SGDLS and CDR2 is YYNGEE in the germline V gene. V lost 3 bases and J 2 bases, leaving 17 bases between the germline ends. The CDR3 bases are TGTGCCAGCAGCGCATCAACCACGGAGGGGCAAGAGACCCAGTACTTC. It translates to CASSASTTEGQETQYF.

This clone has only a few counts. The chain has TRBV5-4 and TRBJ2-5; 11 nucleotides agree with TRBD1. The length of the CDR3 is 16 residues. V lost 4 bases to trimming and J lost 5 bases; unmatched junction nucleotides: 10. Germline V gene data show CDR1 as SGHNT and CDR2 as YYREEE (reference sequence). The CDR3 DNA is TGTGCCAGCAGCCACCGGACAGGGGGCGCGGGGGAGACCCAGTACTTC. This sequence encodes CASSHRTGGAGETQYF.

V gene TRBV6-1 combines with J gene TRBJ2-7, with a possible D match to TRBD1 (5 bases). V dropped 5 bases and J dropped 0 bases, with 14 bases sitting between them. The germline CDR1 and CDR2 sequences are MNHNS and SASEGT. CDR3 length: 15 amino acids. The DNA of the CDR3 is TGTGCCAGCAGTTTCAGGACATACCCCTCCTACGAGCAGTACTTC. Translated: CASSFRTYPSYEQYF.

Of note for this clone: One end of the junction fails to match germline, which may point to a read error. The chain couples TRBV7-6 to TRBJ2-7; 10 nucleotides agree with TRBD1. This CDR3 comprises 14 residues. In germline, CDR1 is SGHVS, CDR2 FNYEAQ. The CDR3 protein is CTSSLTGGLNEQYF. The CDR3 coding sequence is TGTACCAGCAGCTTGACAGGGGGCCTCAACGAGCAGTACTTC.

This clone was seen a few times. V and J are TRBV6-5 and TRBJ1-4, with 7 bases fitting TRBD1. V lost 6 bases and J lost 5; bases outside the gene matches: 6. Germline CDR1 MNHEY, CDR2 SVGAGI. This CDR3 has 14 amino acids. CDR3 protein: CASSNDRENEKLFF. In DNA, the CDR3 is TGTGCCAGCAGCAATGACAGGGAGAATGAAAAACTGTTTTTT.

The CDR3 sequence: CASSGLEADTQYF. In DNA, the CDR3 is TGTGCCAGCAGCGGGCTGGAGGCAGATACGCAGTATTTT. The gene calls are TRBV4-2 and TRBJ2-3; D is perhaps TRBD2 (5 bases). Trimming removed 5 bases at V and 4 bases at J, with 10 bases between. The germline V gene has CDR1 LGHNA and CDR2 YNFKEQ. The CDR3 has 13 residues.

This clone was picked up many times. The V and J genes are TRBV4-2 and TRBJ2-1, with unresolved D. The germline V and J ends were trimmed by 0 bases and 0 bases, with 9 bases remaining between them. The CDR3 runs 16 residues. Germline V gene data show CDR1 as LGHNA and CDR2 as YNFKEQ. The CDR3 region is CASSQDAAYSYNEQFF. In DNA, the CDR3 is TGTGCCAGCAGCCAAGATGCAGCATACTCCTACAATGAGCAGTTCTTC.

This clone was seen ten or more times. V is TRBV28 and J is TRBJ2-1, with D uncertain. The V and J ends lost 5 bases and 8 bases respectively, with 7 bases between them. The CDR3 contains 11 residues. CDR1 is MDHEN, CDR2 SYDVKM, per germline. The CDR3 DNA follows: TGTGCCAGCAGTGGACGGTATGAGCAGTTCTTC. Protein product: CASSGRYEQFF.

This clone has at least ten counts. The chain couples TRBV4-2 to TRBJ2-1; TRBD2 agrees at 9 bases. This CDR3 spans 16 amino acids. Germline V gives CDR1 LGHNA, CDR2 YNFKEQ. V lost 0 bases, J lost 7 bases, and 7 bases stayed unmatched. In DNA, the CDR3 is TGTGCCAGCAGCCAAGATTTAGCGGGAGCGAAGAATGAGCAGTTCTTC. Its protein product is CASSQDLAGAKNEQFF.

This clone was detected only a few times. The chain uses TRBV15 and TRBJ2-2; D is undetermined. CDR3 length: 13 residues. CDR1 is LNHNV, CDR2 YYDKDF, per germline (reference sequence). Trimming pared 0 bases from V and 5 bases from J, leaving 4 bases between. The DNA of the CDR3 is TGTGCCACCAGCAGAGAATTGACCGGGGAGCTGTTTTTT. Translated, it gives CATSRELTGELFF.